This record covers a single TCR beta chain. What it binds is not known. Per the germline V gene, CDR1 is SGHVS and CDR2 is FNYEAQ. V lost 2 bases, J lost 2 bases, and 12 bases lay in between. The CDR3 is made up of 15 amino acids. The data belong to a study of T cell responses to AZD1222 COVID-19 vaccine. The overall study: Second-dose recipients at about 4 or about 12 weeks were treated as one pooled group.

Sequenced by immunoSEQ multiplex PCR; TCRdb stores in-frame clones only, minus some. Here the sample spans about 100,000 clones, about 90% being singletons. Points from the study as a whole: Repertoires were collected only later (after the peak T cell response had occurred). An increase in Spike-specific TCR breadth and depth was observed after two AZD1222 doses. White British people made up most donors, females outnumbered males, and clonal diversity was possibly underestimated.

The sample in question was peripheral blood, obtained on day 0 of AZD1222 vaccination. This receptor was taken from an adult in good health. The chain joins TRBV7-6 to TRBJ1-1; D perhaps matches TRBD1 (5 bases). CDR3 coding DNA: TGTGCCAGCAGCTTATCTTGGGGGGAAAACACTGAAGCTTTCTTT. This sequence encodes CASSLSWGENTEAFF.